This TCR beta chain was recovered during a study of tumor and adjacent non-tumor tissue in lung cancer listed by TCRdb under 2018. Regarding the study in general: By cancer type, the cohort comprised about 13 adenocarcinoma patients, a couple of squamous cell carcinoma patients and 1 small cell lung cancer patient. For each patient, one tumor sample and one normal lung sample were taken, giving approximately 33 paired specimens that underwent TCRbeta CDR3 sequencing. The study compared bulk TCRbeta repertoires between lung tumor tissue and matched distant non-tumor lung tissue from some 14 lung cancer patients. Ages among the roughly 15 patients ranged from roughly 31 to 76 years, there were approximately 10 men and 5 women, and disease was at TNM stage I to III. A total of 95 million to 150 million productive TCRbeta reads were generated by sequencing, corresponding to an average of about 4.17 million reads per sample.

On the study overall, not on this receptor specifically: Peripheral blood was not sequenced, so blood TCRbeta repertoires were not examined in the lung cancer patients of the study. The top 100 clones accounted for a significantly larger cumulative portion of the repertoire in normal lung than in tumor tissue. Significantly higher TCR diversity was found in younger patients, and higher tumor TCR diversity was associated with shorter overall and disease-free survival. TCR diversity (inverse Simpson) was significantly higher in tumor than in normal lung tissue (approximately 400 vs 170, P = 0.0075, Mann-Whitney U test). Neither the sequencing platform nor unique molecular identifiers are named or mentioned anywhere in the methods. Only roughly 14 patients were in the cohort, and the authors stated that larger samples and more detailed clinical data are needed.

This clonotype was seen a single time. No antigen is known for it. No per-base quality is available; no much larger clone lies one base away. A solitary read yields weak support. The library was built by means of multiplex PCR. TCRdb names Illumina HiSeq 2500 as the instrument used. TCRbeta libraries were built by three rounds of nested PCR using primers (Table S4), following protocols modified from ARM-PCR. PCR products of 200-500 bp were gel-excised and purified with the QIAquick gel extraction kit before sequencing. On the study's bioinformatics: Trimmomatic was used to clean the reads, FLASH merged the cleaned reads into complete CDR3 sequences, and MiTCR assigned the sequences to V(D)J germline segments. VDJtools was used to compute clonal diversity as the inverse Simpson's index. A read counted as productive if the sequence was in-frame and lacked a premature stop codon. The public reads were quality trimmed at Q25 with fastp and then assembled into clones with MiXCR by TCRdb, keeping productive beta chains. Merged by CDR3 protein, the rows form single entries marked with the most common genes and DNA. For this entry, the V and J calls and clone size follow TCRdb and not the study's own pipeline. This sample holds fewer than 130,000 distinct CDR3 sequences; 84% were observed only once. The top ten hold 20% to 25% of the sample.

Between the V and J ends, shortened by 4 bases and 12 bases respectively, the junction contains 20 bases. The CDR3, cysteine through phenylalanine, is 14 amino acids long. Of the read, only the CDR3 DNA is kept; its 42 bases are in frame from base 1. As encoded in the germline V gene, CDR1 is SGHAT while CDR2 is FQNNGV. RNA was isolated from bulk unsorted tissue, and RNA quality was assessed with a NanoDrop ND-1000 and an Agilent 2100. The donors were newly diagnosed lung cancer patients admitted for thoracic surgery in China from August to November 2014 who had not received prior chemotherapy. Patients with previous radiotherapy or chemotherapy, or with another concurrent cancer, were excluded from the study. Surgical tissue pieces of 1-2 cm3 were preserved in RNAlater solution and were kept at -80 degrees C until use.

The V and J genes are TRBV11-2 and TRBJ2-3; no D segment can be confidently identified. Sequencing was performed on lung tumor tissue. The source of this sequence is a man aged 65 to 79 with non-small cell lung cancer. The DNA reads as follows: TGTGCCAGCAGCTCACAGAGGTTCTCAGTTACCCAGTATTTT. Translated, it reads CASSSQRFSVTQYF.